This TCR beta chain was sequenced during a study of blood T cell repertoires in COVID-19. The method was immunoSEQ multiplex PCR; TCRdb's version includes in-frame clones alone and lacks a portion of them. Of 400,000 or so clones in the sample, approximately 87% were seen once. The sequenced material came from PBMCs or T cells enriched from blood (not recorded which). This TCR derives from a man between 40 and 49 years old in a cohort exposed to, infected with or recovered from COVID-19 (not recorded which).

The CDR3 is CASSKSGPTDTQYF. CDR3 DNA: TGTGCCAGCAGTAAGAGCGGGCCCACAGATACGCAGTATTTT. J is TRBJ2-3 and V is TRBV28; possible D gene TRBD2, 6 bases. The CDR3 totals 14 residues. Germline V gives CDR1 MDHEN, CDR2 SYDVKM. V was cut by 5 bases and J by 2 bases, with 11 bases left in between.